These 12 T cell receptor beta chains came from one sample sequenced in a study of T cell repertoires in cytomegalovirus infection. TCRdb re-called the reads through MiXCR, storing one row per CDR3 protein. The sample yields 150,000 to 200,000 distinct CDR3 sequences, nearly 9.5% seen once. Sequenced: PBMCs. The receptors originated from a human donor in good health (CMV status not recorded). Some clones in this sample may be carry-over from other donors' samples.

This clonotype was found many times. This chain joins TRBV19 and TRBJ1-1; possibly TRBD1 for D (5 bases). Trimming left V 7 bases short and J 4 bases short, with 16 bases between. CDR1 and CDR2 from the germline V gene are LNHDA and SQIVND (reference sequence). The CDR3 is 14 residues long. CDR3 sequence (DNA): TGTGCCAGTACCCGCGGCCAGGGACTCACTGAAGCTTTCTTT. It yields the protein CASTRGQGLTEAFF.

This clonotype showed up just a few times. The chain uses TRBV6-1 and TRBJ2-4; 8 bases match TRBD2. The length of the CDR3 is 12 residues. Germline loops: CDR1 MNHNS, CDR2 SASEGT. After removal of 10 bases from V and 3 bases from J, the junction contained 2 bases not matched to a gene. The CDR3 reads CATGRVKNIQYF. The CDR3 nucleotides read TGTGCCACCGGGAGGGTCAAAAACATTCAGTACTTC.

This clonotype has ten or more counts. The chain is built from TRBV7-2 and TRBJ2-1, with D possibly being TRBD1 (6 bases). The germline CDR1 and CDR2 sequences are SGHTA and FQGNSA. V dropped 6 bases and J dropped 4 bases, with 16 bases sitting between them. This CDR3 contains 15 residues. The CDR3: CASRKQGLGYNEQFF. The CDR3 DNA sequence: TGTGCCAGCAGAAAACAGGGTTTGGGTTACAATGAGCAGTTCTTC.

This clonotype was picked up a small number of times. The chain couples TRBV20-1 to TRBJ2-3; 10 bases are shared with TRBD2. The germline V gene has CDR1 DFQATT and CDR2 SNEGSKA (reference sequence). The CDR3 is made up of 15 amino acids. V shed 5 bases, J shed 2 bases, and the junction held 7 bases outside the gene matches. This CDR3 is CSALRSGGSTDTQYF. CDR3 coding DNA: TGCAGTGCTCTCCGTAGCGGGGGGTCCACAGATACGCAGTATTTT.

This clonotype was recorded at least ten times. The chain carries TRBV7-2 and TRBJ2-5; tentative D call: TRBD1 (5 bases). Trimming cost V 0 bases and J 5 bases, with 7 bases left between them. The germline V gene encodes CDR1 SGHTA and CDR2 FQGNSA. CDR3 length: 13 amino acids. DNA for the CDR3: TGTGCCAGCAGCTTAGCAGGGGTTGAGACCCAGTACTTC. As protein: CASSLAGVETQYF.

V gene TRBV15 combines with J gene TRBJ1-4; 11 nucleotides agree with TRBD1. Germline CDR1 LNHNV, CDR2 YYDKDF (reference sequence). The CDR3 has 16 residues. The junction had 9 bases not matched to a gene; V was cut back by 4 bases and J by 8 bases. The CDR3 nucleotides are TGTGCCACCAGCACCGGATGGACAGGGGGCGGAGAAAAACTGTTTTTT. The encoded protein is CATSTGWTGGGEKLFF.

The CDR3 DNA reads as TGTGCCAGCAGGAGAGGAGGACGCTCAGATACGCAGTATTTT. Amino acids: CASRRGGRSDTQYF. The gene calls are TRBV12-3 or TRBV12-4 and TRBJ2-3; D is possibly TRBD2 (5 bases). V dropped 6 bases and J dropped 4 bases, with 14 bases sitting between them. CDR3 size: 14 residues.

In this sample, this clonotype turned up many times. The CDR3 loop reads CASSKTRAGDTQYF. Here the CDR3 DNA reads TGTGCCAGCAGCAAAACTAGGGCGGGGGATACGCAGTATTTT. The V and J genes are TRBV7-2 and TRBJ2-3, with D possibly matching TRBD2 (6 bases). This CDR3 is built from 14 residues. Trimming removed 5 bases at V and 6 bases at J, with 15 bases between. Germline values: CDR1 SGHTA, CDR2 FQGNSA.

The rearrangement links TRBV20-1 to TRBJ2-3, with TRBD2 as a possible D gene (6 bases). Trimming shortened V by 5 bases and J by 1 base, and 16 bases separated the two germline ends. The CDR3 runs 15 residues. Per the germline V gene, CDR1 is DFQATT and CDR2 is SNEGSKA (reference sequence). The DNA of the CDR3 is TGCAGTGCTCTTCGACTAGTCGAAGGCACAGATACGCAGTATTTT. It encodes CSALRLVEGTDTQYF.

This clonotype was recorded many times. The V and J genes are TRBV24-1 and TRBJ2-3, with D possibly TRBD1 on 5 matching bases. The CDR3 length is 14 residues. Between the trimmed V and J ends, which lost 7 bases and 2 bases, there was a span of 12 bases. CDR1 and CDR2 (germline): KGHDR, SFDVKD. The CDR3 loop reads CATSHDRDTDTQYF. The CDR3 coding sequence is TGTGCCACCAGCCACGACAGAGACACAGATACGCAGTATTTT.

This clonotype was recorded many times. V gene TRBV6-5 combines with J gene TRBJ2-1; TRBD2 matches at 12 bases. V shed 2 bases and J 0 bases; nucleotides not matched to a gene: 20. This CDR3 has 23 amino acids. Germline V gene data show CDR1 as MNHEY and CDR2 as SVGAGI. CDR3 sequence reads: CASSYPKTRPSGGATRSYNEQFF. The CDR3 DNA reads TGTGCCAGCAGTTACCCGAAGACTCGCCCTAGCGGGGGGGCGACGCGCTCCTACAATGAGCAGTTCTTC.

This clonotype has only a few counts. The genes are TRBV7-2 and TRBJ1-5; 8 bases are a match to TRBD1. The CDR3 consists of 13 residues. Germline V lookup: CDR1 SGHTA, CDR2 FQGNSA. With 5 bases clipped from V and 6 bases from J, the junction kept 3 bases outside the gene matches. The CDR3 nucleotides read TGTGCCAGCAGCGCCGACAGGGGTCAGCCCCAGCATTTT. It specifies CASSADRGQPQHF.